This entry lists 14 T cell receptor beta chains sequenced from one sample in a study of regulatory T cells in long-lasting Graves disease. CDR3-region Arm-PCR and iRepertoire HTBI primers produced the TCR beta libraries. TCRdb independently ran MiXCR on the multiplex PCR reads; one entry per CDR3 protein. The table includes under 250,000 distinct CDR3 sequences, around 20% detected once. Indicated time point: newly diagnosed GD, antithyroid drugs for less than 3 months. With RNA extracted from PBMCs as input, the TCR library was made. The specimen comprised peripheral blood mononuclear cells (PBMCs), sampled at new diagnosis, from a patient treated with antithyroid drugs. The receptor set was obtained from a female donor with Graves disease.

A few counts support this clonotype. The gene calls are TRBV7-2 and TRBJ2-2; 9 bases are shared with TRBD1. V lost 1 base and J lost 1; bases outside the gene matches: 13. Germline CDR1 SGHTA, CDR2 FQGNSA. The CDR3 has 20 amino acids. In DNA form, the CDR3 reads TGTGCCAGCAGCTTAGACGTTTGGACAGGGGACCTCAAGAACACCGGGGAGCTGTTTTTT. Its protein product is CASSLDVWTGDLKNTGELFF.

This clonotype was picked up many times. V is TRBV7-8 and J is TRBJ2-5, with TRBD2 as a possible D gene (6 bases). The germline V gene has CDR1 SGHVS and CDR2 FQNEAQ. The CDR3 has 15 residues. The ends were cut back, 7 bases at V and 0 bases at J, with 15 bases in the middle. CDR3 nucleotides: TGTGCCAGCACCGTAGCGGACATGTACCAAGAGACCCAGTACTTC. Translation gives CASTVADMYQETQYF.

This clonotype has ten or more counts. The rearrangement joins TRBV18 to TRBJ2-7, with TRBD1 matching 7 bases. The V segment lost 3 bases and the J segment 2 bases; nucleotides outside the gene matches: 7. This CDR3 has 15 residues. CDR1 is KGHSH, CDR2 LQKENI, per germline. The chain's CDR3 is CASSPSPTGTYEQYF. The CDR3 DNA sequence: TGTGCCAGCTCACCCTCGCCGACAGGGACCTACGAGCAGTACTTC.

The chain uses TRBV5-1 and TRBJ1-4, with 9 bases identical to TRBD1. Losses at the gene ends were 4 bases for V and 8 bases for J; bases not matched to a gene: 9. The CDR3 loop spans 15 amino acids. Per the germline V gene, CDR1 is SGHRS and CDR2 is YFSETQ. The CDR3 is CASSKSGTGTEKLFF. Here the CDR3 DNA reads TGCGCCAGCAGCAAATCCGGGACAGGGACAGAAAAACTGTTTTTT.

This clonotype was recorded at least ten times. The CDR3 loop reads CAISVTGTYEQYF. CDR3 DNA sequence: TGTGCCATCAGTGTTACGGGTACCTACGAGCAGTACTTC. The V gene is TRBV10-3, the J gene TRBJ2-7, with no clear D. Germline values: CDR1 ENHRY, CDR2 SYGVKD. This CDR3 contains 13 residues. Trimming cost V 4 bases and J 2 bases, with 9 bases left between them.

This clonotype was recorded at least ten times. The chain is built from TRBV20-1 and TRBJ1-6; 9 bases are a match to TRBD1. After removal of 0 bases from V and 9 bases from J, the junction contained 6 bases not matched to a gene. This CDR3 contains 15 residues. Germline CDR1 reads DFQATT; CDR2 reads SNEGSKA (reference sequence). Here the CDR3 reads CSARDLGTGTSPLHF. The CDR3, as DNA: TGCAGTGCTAGAGATCTGGGGACAGGGACTTCACCCCTCCACTTT.

There are many counts of this clonotype. The genes are TRBV10-3 and TRBJ1-1, with D perhaps matching TRBD1 (6 bases). The CDR3 is 14 amino acids. Germline CDR1 ENHRY, CDR2 SYGVKD. V was pared by 2 bases and J by 3 bases, with 10 bases between. CDR3 sequence (DNA): TGTGCCATCAGTGAGAACAGGGAATACACTGAAGCTTTCTTT. Amino acids: CAISENREYTEAFF.

This clonotype was counted ten times or more. V and J are TRBV2 and TRBJ2-1, with TRBD2 identical over 7 bases. Trimming at V came to 4 bases and at J to 4 bases, leaving 7 bases not matched to a gene. Germline V gives CDR1 SNHLY, CDR2 FYNNEI. The CDR3 spans 15 residues. The CDR3 bases are TGTGCCAGCAGTGTGGGGCTAGCGGATTACAATGAGCAGTTCTTC. Translating gives CASSVGLADYNEQFF. Filled out from reference TRBV2 and TRBJ2-1, the complete variable domain reads EPEVTQTPSHQVTQMGQEVILRCVPISNHLYFYWYRQILGQKVEFLVSFYNNEISEKSEIFDDQFSVERPDGSNFTLKIRSTKLEDSAMYFCASSVGLADYNEQFFGPGTRLTVL.

This clonotype was counted many times. The chain carries TRBV4-1 and TRBJ1-5, with D unresolved. Germline loops: CDR1 MGHRA, CDR2 YSYEKL. The CDR3 sequence is 14 residues long. V lost 2 bases and J 0 bases, leaving 5 bases between the germline ends. The CDR3 coding sequence is TGCGCCAGCAGCCAAATCGATAGCAATCAGCCCCAGCATTTT. Translating gives CASSQIDSNQPQHF.

This clonotype was recorded at least ten times. The V call is TRBV20-1, the J call TRBJ2-1; D is uncertain. The germline CDR1 and CDR2 sequences are DFQATT and SNEGSKA (reference sequence). Deletions cut 3 bases from V and 5 bases from J, with 8 bases between. The CDR3 is 12 residues long. This chain's CDR3 is CSASARNNEQFF. The CDR3 DNA reads TGCAGTGCTAGTGCACGGAACAATGAGCAGTTCTTC.

This clonotype has ten or more counts. The DNA for the CDR3 is TGCAGTGCCATCCGGGACAGGAATAGCTACACCTTC. Encoded protein: CSAIRDRNSYTF. The chain links TRBV20-1 to TRBJ1-2, with 8 bases fitting TRBD1. The V gene's germline CDR1 is DFQATT and CDR2 SNEGSKA (reference sequence). This CDR3 spans 12 amino acids. J gave up 9 bases and V 6 bases, and 9 bases lay outside the gene matches.

This clonotype was counted at least ten times. The chain has TRBV12-5 and TRBJ2-1; possibly TRBD1 for D (5 bases). Germline V lookup: CDR1 LGHNT, CDR2 FRNRAP. This CDR3 comprises 15 residues. V lost 7 bases and J lost 0, with 13 bases in between. In DNA, the CDR3 is TGTGCTAGTGTCCCAGACAGCAGCTCCTACAATGAGCAGTTCTTC. Translating it yields CASVPDSSSYNEQFF.

The chain combines TRBV6-1 with TRBJ1-3; D gene ambiguous. The length of the CDR3 is 16 residues. CDR1 is MNHNS, CDR2 SASEGT, per germline. CDR3 in DNA: TGTGCGGGCGAATTTAGGGTTGGACCTCCTGGAAACACCATATATTTT. As protein: CAGEFRVGPPGNTIYF.

This chain joins TRBV6-9 and TRBJ1-1, with D tentatively TRBD1 (6 bases). With 3 bases removed from V and 10 bases from J, the gap between germline ends came to 12 bases. Per germline, CDR1 MNHGY and CDR2 SVAAGI. The CDR3 consists of 12 residues. CDR3 region: CASSYGGHRAFF. The CDR3 nucleotides read TGTGCCAGCAGTTACGGGGGGCATCGAGCTTTCTTT.